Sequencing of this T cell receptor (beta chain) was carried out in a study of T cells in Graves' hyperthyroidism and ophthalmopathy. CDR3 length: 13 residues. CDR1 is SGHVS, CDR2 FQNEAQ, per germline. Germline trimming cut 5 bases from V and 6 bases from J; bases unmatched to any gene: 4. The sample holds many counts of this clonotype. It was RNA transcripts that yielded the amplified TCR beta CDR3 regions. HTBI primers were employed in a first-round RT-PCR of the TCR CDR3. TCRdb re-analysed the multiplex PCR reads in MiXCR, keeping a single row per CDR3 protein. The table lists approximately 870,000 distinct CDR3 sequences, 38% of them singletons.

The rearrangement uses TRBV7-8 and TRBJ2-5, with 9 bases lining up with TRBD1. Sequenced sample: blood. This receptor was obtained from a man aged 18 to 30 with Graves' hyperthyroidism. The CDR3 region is CASSRDRAKTQYF. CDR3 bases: TGTGCCAGCAGCAGGGACAGGGCGAAGACCCAGTACTTC.